The 4 T cell receptor beta chains in this list originate from one sample, sequenced in a study of blood T cell repertoires in COVID-19. Using immunoSEQ multiplex PCR, the repertoire was profiled, and TCRdb retains in-frame clones only, with some absent. The repertoire includes over 250,000 clones, approximately 88% of them detected once, and roughly 2.2% sits in the top ten. Sequencing was carried out using peripheral blood. These receptors originate from a man aged 50 to 60 with acute or convalescent COVID-19.

The chain links TRBV3-1 (or the pseudogene TRBV3-2) to TRBJ1-4; 8 nucleotides align to TRBD1. V lost 1 base, J lost 3 bases, and 4 bases stayed unmatched. Germline V lookup: CDR1 LGHDT, CDR2 YNNKEL (reference sequence). This CDR3 spans 16 amino acids. DNA for the CDR3: TGTGCCAGCAGCCAAGGGCCGACAGGGGCTAATGAAAAACTGTTTTTT. It is translated as CASSQGPTGANEKLFF.

The genes are TRBV7-8 and TRBJ2-5, with a possible D match to TRBD1 (5 bases). The CDR3 extends over 12 amino acids. Looked up from germline, CDR1 is SGHVS and CDR2 is FQNEAQ. V was clipped by 5 bases and J by 6 bases, with 10 bases between them. The CDR3 sequence is CASSLRVQTQYF. CDR3 sequence (DNA): TGTGCCAGCAGCCTCAGGGTCCAGACCCAGTACTTC.

This rearrangement joins TRBV3-1 (or the pseudogene TRBV3-2) to TRBJ2-5; 7 nucleotides align to TRBD2. Germline CDR1 LGHDT, CDR2 YNNKEL (reference sequence). The CDR3 is 16 amino acids. V shed 0 bases, J shed 5 bases, and the junction held 9 bases outside the gene matches. The CDR3 bases are TGTGCCAGCAGCCAAGATCAAAGAGGGAGGGTGGAGACCCAGTACTTC. It is translated as CASSQDQRGRVETQYF.

The V and J genes are TRBV19 and TRBJ1-4, with D possibly matching TRBD1 (6 bases). The length of the CDR3 is 17 residues. V was shortened by 3 bases and J by 8 bases, with 22 bases between the two germline ends. Germline V gene data show CDR1 as LNHDA and CDR2 as SQIVND (reference sequence). CDR3 region: CASSMSGGRDLAEKLFF. The CDR3 DNA follows: TGTGCCAGTAGTATGAGCGGGGGGCGCGACTTAGCGGAAAAACTGTTTTTT.